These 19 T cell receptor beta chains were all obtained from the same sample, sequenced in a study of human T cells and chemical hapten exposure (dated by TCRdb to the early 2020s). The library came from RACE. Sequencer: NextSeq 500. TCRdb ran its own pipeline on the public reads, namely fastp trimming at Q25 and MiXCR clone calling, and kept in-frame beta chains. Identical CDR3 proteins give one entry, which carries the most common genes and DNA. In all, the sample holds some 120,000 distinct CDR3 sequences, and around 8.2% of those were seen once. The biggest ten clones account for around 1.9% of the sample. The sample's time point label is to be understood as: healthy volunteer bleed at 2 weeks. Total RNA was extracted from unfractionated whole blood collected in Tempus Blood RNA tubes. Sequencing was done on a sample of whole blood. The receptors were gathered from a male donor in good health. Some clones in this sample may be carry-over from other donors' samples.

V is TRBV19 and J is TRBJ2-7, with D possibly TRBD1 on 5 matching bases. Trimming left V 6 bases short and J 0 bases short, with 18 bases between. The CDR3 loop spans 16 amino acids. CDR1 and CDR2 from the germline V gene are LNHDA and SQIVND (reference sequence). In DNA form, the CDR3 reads TGTGCCAGTAGCCCGTTGGGGCAGGTGAGCTCCTACGAGCAGTACTTC. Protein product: CASSPLGQVSSYEQYF.

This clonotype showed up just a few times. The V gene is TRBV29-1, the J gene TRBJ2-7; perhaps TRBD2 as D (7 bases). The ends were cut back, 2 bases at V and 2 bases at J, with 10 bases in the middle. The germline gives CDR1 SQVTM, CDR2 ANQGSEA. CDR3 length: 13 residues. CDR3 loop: CSVESGGPYEQYF. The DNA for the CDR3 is TGCAGCGTTGAATCGGGGGGCCCCTACGAGCAGTACTTC.

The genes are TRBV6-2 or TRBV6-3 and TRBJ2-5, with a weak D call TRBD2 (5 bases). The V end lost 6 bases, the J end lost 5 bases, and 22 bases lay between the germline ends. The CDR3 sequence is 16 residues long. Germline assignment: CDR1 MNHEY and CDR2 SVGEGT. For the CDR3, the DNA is TGTGCCAGCAGCCCAGGCCGGGGTACCGACTTTGAGACCCAGTACTTC. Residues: CASSPGRGTDFETQYF.

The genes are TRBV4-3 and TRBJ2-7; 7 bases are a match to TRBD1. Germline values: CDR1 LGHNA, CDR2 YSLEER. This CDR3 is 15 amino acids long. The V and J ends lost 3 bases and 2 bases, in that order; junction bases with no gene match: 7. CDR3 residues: CASSQYRDSPYEQYF. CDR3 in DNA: TGCGCCAGCAGCCAGTATCGGGACAGTCCCTACGAGCAGTACTTC.

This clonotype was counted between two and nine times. The CDR3 DNA sequence: TGTGCCAGCAGGGGACAGGGTCGGGCCAAAAACATTCAGTACTTC. This sequence encodes CASRGQGRAKNIQYF. V gene TRBV6-1 combines with J gene TRBJ2-4, with 9 nucleotides matching TRBD1. Germline assignment: CDR1 MNHNS and CDR2 SASEGT. The CDR3 has 15 residues. J lost 1 base, V lost 6 bases, and 4 bases had no gene match.

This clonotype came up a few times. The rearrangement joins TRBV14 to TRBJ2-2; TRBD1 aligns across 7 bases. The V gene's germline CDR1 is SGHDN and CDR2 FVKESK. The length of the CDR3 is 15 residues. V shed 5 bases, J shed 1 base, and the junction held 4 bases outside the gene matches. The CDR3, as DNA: TGTGCCAGCAGCTCGCGGACAGGGAACACCGGGGAGCTGTTTTTT. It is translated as CASSSRTGNTGELFF.

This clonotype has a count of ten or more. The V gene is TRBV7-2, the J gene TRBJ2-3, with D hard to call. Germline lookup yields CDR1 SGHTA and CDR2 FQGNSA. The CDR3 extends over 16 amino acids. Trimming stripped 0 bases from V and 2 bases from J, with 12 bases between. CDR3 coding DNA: TGTGCCAGCAGCTTAGCTCTCGCAAACCCCACAGATACGCAGTATTTT. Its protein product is CASSLALANPTDTQYF.

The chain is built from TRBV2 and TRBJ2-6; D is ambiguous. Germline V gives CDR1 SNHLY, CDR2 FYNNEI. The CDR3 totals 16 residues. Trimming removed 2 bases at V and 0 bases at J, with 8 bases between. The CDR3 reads CASSERGSSGANVLTF. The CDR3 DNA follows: TGTGCCAGCAGTGAAAGAGGAAGCTCTGGGGCCAACGTCCTGACTTTC.

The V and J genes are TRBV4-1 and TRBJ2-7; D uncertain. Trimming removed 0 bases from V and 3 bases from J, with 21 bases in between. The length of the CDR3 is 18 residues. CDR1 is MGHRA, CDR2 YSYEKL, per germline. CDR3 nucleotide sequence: TGCGCCAGCAGCCAAGATCTTGGACGCTTGAACCTAGACTACGAGCAGTACTTC. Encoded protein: CASSQDLGRLNLDYEQYF.

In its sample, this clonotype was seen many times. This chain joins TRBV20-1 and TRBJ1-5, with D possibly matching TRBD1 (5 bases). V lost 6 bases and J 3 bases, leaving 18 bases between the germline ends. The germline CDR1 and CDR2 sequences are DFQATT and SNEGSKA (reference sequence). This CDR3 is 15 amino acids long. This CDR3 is CSAHYRDAYNQPQHF. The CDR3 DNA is TGCAGTGCCCACTACCGGGACGCATACAATCAGCCCCAGCATTTT.

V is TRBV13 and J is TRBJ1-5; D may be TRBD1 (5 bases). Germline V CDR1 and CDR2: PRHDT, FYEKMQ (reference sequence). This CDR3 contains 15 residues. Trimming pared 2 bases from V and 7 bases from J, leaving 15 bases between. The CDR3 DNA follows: TGTGCCAGCAGCTTAAGGGGCAACTCCCCGCAGCCCCAGCATTTT. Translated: CASSLRGNSPQPQHF.

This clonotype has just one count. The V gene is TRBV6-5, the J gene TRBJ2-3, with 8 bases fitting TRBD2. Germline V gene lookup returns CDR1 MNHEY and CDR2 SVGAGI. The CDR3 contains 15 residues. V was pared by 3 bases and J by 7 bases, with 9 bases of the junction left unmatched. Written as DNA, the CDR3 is TGTGCCAGCAGTTATGAGCGGGAGAGTTCCAATACGCAGTATTTT. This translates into CASSYERESSNTQYF.

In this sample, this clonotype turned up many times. The CDR3 region has the DNA TGTGCCAGCAGCCCCTGGCCTAGGTCTTCCACACCCGCCTACGAGCAGTACTTC. Amino acid sequence: CASSPWPRSSTPAYEQYF. The chain employs TRBV6-2 or TRBV6-3 and TRBJ2-7; no reliable D call. CDR1 is MNHEY and CDR2 is SVGEGT in the germline V gene. This CDR3 spans 18 amino acids. Trimming removed 6 bases from V and 2 bases from J, with 26 bases in between.

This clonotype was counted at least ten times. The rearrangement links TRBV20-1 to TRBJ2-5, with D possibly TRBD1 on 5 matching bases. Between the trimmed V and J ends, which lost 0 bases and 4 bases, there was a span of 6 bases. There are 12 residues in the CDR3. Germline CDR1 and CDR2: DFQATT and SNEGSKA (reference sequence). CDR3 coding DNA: TGCAGTGCTAGAGAAGGGGTAGAGACCCAGTACTTC. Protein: CSAREGVETQYF.

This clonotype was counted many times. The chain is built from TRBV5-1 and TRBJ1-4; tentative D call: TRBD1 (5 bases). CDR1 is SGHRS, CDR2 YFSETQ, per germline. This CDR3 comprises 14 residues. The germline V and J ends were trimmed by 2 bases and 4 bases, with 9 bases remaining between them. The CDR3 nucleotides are TGCGCCAGCAGCTTCCGGGACCTTAATGAAAAACTGTTTTTT. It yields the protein CASSFRDLNEKLFF. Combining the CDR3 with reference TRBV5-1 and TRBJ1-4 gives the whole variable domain KAGVTQTPRYLIKTRGQQVTLSCSPISGHRSVSWYQQTPGQGLQFLFEYFSETQRNKGNFPGRFSGRQFSNSRSEMNVSTLELGDSALYLCASSFRDLNEKLFFGSGTQLSVL.

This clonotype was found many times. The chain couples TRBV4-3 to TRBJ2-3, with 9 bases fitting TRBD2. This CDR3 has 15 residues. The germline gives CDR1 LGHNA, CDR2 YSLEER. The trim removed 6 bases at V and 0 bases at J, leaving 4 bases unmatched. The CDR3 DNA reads TGCGCCAGCAGGCGGACTAGCGATAGCACAGATACGCAGTATTTT. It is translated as CASRRTSDSTDTQYF.

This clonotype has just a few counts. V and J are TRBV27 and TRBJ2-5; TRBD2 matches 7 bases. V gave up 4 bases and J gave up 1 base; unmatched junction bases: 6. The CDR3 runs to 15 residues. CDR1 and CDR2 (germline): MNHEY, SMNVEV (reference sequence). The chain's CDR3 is CASSSPGTTQETQYF. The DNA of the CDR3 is TGTGCCAGCAGTTCTCCCGGGACTACCCAAGAGACCCAGTACTTC.

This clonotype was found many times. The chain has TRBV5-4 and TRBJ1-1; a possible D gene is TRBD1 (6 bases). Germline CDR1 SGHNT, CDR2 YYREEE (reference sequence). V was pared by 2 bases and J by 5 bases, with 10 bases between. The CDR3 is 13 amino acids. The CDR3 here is CASSFRGRTEAFF. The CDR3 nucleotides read TGTGCCAGCAGCTTCAGGGGACGGACTGAAGCTTTCTTT. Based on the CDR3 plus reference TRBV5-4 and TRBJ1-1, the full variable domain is ETGVTQSPTHLIKTRGQQVTLRCSSQSGHNTVSWYQQALGQGPQFIFQYYREEENGRGNFPPRFSGLQFPNYSSELNVNALELDDSALYLCASSFRGRTEAFFGQGTRLTVV.

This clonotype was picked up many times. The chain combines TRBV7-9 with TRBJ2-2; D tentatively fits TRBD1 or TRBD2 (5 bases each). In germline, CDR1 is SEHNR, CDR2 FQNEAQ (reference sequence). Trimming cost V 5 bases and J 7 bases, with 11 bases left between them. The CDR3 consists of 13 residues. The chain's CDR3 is CASSRDPRGELFF. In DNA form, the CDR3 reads TGTGCCAGCAGCCGGGACCCCCGCGGGGAGCTGTTTTTT.